This T cell receptor beta chain was documented in a study of beta chain features in type 1 diabetes. Study-level results: Among all four CD4+ subsets, Type 1 diabetes patients had TCRB CDR3s that were moderately but significantly shorter.

Of the isolated RNA, all was reverse transcribed, and so the sequenced material was expressed TCRB transcripts. Measured with immunoSEQ multiplex PCR; TCRdb has only the in-frame clones, and not every one. The table includes under 300,000 clones, around 14% detected once. To note about this clone: Its specificity is unknown.

The clonotype comes from a man aged 30 to 39 with type 1 diabetes. Sequencing was carried out using naive CD4+ T cells from blood.

CDR3 nucleotide sequence: TGTGCCAGTAGTAAGTCTCAGGGGTTTGGAGAAAAACTGTTTTTT. Translation: CASSKSQGFGEKLFF. V and J are TRBV19 and TRBJ1-4; D is possibly TRBD1 (6 bases). Germline V gene lookup returns CDR1 LNHDA and CDR2 SQIVND (reference sequence). This CDR3 comprises 15 residues. Trimming removed 4 bases from V and 8 bases from J, with 17 bases in between.